The 5 T cell receptor beta chains below were found in one sample sequenced in a study of glioma-infiltrating T cells after dendritic cell vaccination. Some clones are missing from TCRdb's copy, which holds only in-frame ones; the method was immunoSEQ multiplex PCR. The repertoire has approximately 90,000 clones, about 81% of them found once; the top ten carry over 2%. The time point denotes: after dendritic cell vaccination, including at tumor progression/relapse. The specimen was blood, collected after dendritic cell vaccination. The receptors originated from a human donor with glioblastoma.

The chain couples TRBV6-5 to TRBJ1-5, with 7 positions matching TRBD1. V was pared by 5 bases and J by 2 bases, with 3 bases of the junction left unmatched. CDR1 and CDR2 from the germline V gene are MNHEY and SVGAGI. This CDR3 has 14 residues. CDR3 sequence (DNA): TGTGCCAGCAGTAGAGGACAGGGCAATCAGCCCCAGCATTTT. It is translated as CASSRGQGNQPQHF.

On this clone itself: One end of the junction fails to match germline, which may point to a read error. Other DNA sequences in the sample encode the same CDR3. The chain recombines TRBV7-7 with TRBJ1-1; tentatively, D is TRBD1 (5 bases). The CDR3 totals 13 residues. Looked up from germline, CDR1 is SSHAT and CDR2 is FNYEAQ (reference sequence). The CDR3 DNA sequence: TGCGCCAGCAGTAGGGGCATGAACACTGAAGCTTTCTTT. Its translation: CASSRGMNTEAFF.

The chain carries TRBV18 and TRBJ2-7; TRBD1 matches at 12 bases. The germline V gene encodes CDR1 KGHSH and CDR2 LQKENI. The CDR3 covers 14 residues. V lost 6 bases, J lost 2 bases, and 2 bases stayed unmatched. CDR3 protein: CASSGDRGPYEQYF. The DNA of the CDR3 is TGTGCCAGCTCGGGGGACAGGGGGCCCTACGAGCAGTACTTC.

This chain connects TRBV5-1 to TRBJ1-2, with TRBD1 as a possible D gene (5 bases). V dropped 0 bases and J dropped 11 bases, with 8 bases sitting between them. This CDR3 is built from 11 residues. The germline gives CDR1 SGHRS, CDR2 YFSETQ. CDR3: CASSLAGGYTF. CDR3 DNA sequence: TGCGCCAGCAGCTTGGCCGGGGGATACACCTTC.

The chain carries TRBV19 and TRBJ2-6; tentative D call: TRBD1 (5 bases). The CDR3 runs 17 residues. Germline CDR1 LNHDA, CDR2 SQIVND (reference sequence). V was shortened by 0 bases and J by 4 bases, with 13 bases between the two germline ends. As DNA, the CDR3 is TGTGCCAGTAGTATAGACAGGGTTCTTTTCGGGGCCAACGTCCTGACTTTC. This translates into CASSIDRVLFGANVLTF.